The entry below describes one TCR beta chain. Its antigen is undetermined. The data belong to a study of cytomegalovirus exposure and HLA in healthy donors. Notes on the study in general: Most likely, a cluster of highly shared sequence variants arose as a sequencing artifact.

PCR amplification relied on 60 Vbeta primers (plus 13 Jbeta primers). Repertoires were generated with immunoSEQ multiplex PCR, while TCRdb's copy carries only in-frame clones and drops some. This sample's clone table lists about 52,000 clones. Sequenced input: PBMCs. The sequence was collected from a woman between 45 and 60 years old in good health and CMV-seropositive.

The CDR3 DNA sequence: TGTGCCAGCAGGGACCCAGGGGCGAGGAACACCATATATTTT. The encoded protein is CASRDPGARNTIYF. V usage is TRBV2 and J usage is TRBJ1-3, with TRBD1 as a possible D gene (6 bases). Germline lookup yields CDR1 SNHLY and CDR2 FYNNEI. CDR3 length: 14 amino acids. The V end lost 6 bases, the J end lost 7 bases, and 16 bases lay between the germline ends.